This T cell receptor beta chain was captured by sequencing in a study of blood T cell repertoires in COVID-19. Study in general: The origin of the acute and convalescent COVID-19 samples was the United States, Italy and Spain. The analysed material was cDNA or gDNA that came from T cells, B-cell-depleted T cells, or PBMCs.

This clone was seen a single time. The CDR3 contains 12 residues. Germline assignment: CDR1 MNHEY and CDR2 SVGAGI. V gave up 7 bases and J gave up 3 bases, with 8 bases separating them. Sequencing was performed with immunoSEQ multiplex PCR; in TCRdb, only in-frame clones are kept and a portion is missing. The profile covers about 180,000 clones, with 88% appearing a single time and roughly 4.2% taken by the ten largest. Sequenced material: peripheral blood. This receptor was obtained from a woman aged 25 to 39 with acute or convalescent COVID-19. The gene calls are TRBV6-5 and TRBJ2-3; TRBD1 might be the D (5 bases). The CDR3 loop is CASTDRTDTQYF. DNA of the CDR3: TGTGCCAGCACCGACAGAACAGATACGCAGTATTTT.